These 24 T cell receptor beta chains were sequenced from one sample in a study of blood T cell repertoires in COVID-19. The protocol was immunoSEQ multiplex PCR, while the TCRdb copy is restricted to in-frame clones and leaves out a portion. The repertoire includes under 200,000 clones, around 77% of them detected once, and about 3% sits in the top ten. The specimen was peripheral blood. The receptor set was obtained from a man between 65 and 79 years old with acute or convalescent COVID-19.

The rearrangement uses TRBV18 and TRBJ2-3; possible D gene TRBD1, 5 bases. The CDR3 covers 13 residues. V dropped 3 bases and J dropped 3 bases, with 7 bases sitting between them. Germline loops: CDR1 KGHSH, CDR2 LQKENI. The chain's CDR3 is CASSPQGTDTQYF. DNA of the CDR3: TGTGCCAGCTCACCTCAGGGAACAGATACGCAGTATTTT.

This chain links TRBV19 with TRBJ2-7, with a weak D call TRBD1 (6 bases). This CDR3 spans 13 amino acids. The germline V gene has CDR1 LNHDA and CDR2 SQIVND (reference sequence). V lost 5 bases to trimming and J lost 2 bases, with 10 bases between them. CDR3 sequence: CASSPRDTYEQYF. For the CDR3, the DNA is TGTGCCAGTAGTCCCCGGGACACCTACGAGCAGTACTTC.

This chain uses TRBV2 with TRBJ2-7; TRBD1 matches 9 bases. CDR1 and CDR2 from the germline V gene are SNHLY and FYNNEI. CDR3 length: 12 amino acids. The junction had 3 bases not matched to a gene; V was cut back by 6 bases and J by 6 bases. CDR3 in amino acids: CASSLTGGEQYF. CDR3 nucleotide sequence: TGTGCCAGCAGCCTGACAGGGGGCGAGCAGTACTTC.

The rearrangement joins TRBV6-5 to TRBJ1-1; D call uncertain. Germline V gene data show CDR1 as MNHEY and CDR2 as SVGAGI. The V end was cut by 10 bases, the J end by 6 bases, with 21 bases between. The length of the CDR3 is 14 residues. CDR3 nucleotides: TGTGCCACCCTTAGTCCTGGCAGGCCCGCTGAAGCTTTCTTT. It is translated as CATLSPGRPAEAFF.

A single count supports this clone. The chain recombines TRBV28 with TRBJ1-2; a weak D match, TRBD1 (6 bases). The V gene's germline CDR1 is MDHEN and CDR2 SYDVKM. The CDR3 consists of 13 residues. V shed 11 bases and J shed 4 bases, with 17 bases lying between them. This chain's CDR3 is CAVQPGQTYGYTF. CDR3 DNA: TGTGCCGTACAACCAGGACAGACCTATGGCTACACCTTC.

This chain uses TRBV12-5 with TRBJ2-3; D gene ambiguous. Germline CDR1 reads LGHNT; CDR2 reads FRNRAP. There are 13 residues in the CDR3. V was pared by 5 bases and J by 0 bases, with 6 bases between. The CDR3 protein is CASGPPSTDTQYF. The CDR3 DNA sequence: TGTGCTAGTGGTCCCCCTAGCACAGATACGCAGTATTTT.

This chain uses TRBV7-3 with TRBJ2-2, with TRBD2 matching 16 bases. After removal of 5 bases from V and 6 bases from J, the junction contained 6 bases not matched to a gene. Germline lookup yields CDR1 SGHTA and CDR2 FQGTGA. This CDR3 comprises 17 residues. The CDR3 is CASSPQGLAGGPGELFF. DNA of the CDR3: TGTGCCAGCAGCCCGCAGGGACTAGCGGGAGGGCCCGGGGAGCTGTTTTTT. The full variable domain, completed using reference TRBV7-3 and TRBJ2-2, is GAGVSQTPSNKVTEKGKYVELRCDPISGHTALYWYRQSLGQGPEFLIYFQGTGAADDSGLPNDRFFAVRPEGSVSTLKIQRTERGDSAVYLCASSPQGLAGGPGELFFGEGSRLTVL.

The chain is built from TRBV7-2 and TRBJ2-5; 9 nucleotides agree with TRBD1. The CDR3 has 14 residues. CDR1 and CDR2 from the germline V gene are SGHTA and FQGNSA. Trimming cost V 4 bases and J 6 bases; bases outside gene matches: 6. The DNA of the CDR3 is TGTGCCAGCAGCTCGATTGGACAGGGGAAGACCCAGTACTTC. This translates into CASSSIGQGKTQYF. Complete variable domain (other parts from reference TRBV7-2 and TRBJ2-5): GAGVSQSPSNKVTEKGKDVELRCDPISGHTALYWYRQSLGQGLEFLIYFQGNSAPDKSGLPSDRFSAERTGGSVSTLTIQRTQQEDSAVYLCASSSIGQGKTQYFGPGTRLLVL.

This clone appeared once. V usage is TRBV6-4 and J usage is TRBJ1-1; D may be TRBD1 (5 bases). The ends were cut back, 4 bases at V and 10 bases at J, with 13 bases in the middle. Germline V gives CDR1 MRHNA, CDR2 SNTAGT. The CDR3 is 12 residues long. CDR3: CASSGSGAVAFF. The CDR3 DNA sequence: TGTGCCAGCAGTGGTAGTGGGGCGGTAGCTTTCTTT.

The V and J genes are TRBV27 and TRBJ1-1; D is unresolved. V lost 7 bases to trimming and J lost 1 base, with 16 bases between them. The CDR3 sequence is 15 residues long. CDR1 MNHEY and CDR2 SMNVEV come from the germline V gene (reference sequence). This CDR3 reads CASTRNSGRNTEAFF. DNA of the CDR3: TGTGCCAGCACCCGGAACAGCGGTAGGAACACTGAAGCTTTCTTT.

The rearrangement joins TRBV5-1 to TRBJ2-7, with 10 positions matching TRBD2. V lost 0 bases to trimming and J lost 2 bases; unmatched junction nucleotides: 5. Germline V gene data show CDR1 as SGHRS and CDR2 as YFSETQ. The CDR3 loop spans 16 amino acids. CDR3 DNA: TGCGCCAGCAGCTTGGCCGCTAGCGGGGGACCCTACGAGCAGTACTTC. This encodes CASSLAASGGPYEQYF.

The chain combines TRBV5-6 with TRBJ1-1; a weak D match, TRBD1 (6 bases). V lost 1 base and J lost 8, with 9 bases in between. Looked up from germline, CDR1 is SGHDT and CDR2 is YYEEEE. The CDR3 length is 12 residues. For the CDR3, the DNA is TGTGCCAGCAGCTTGACAGGGAGAGAAGCTTTCTTT. This sequence encodes CASSLTGREAFF.

This chain links TRBV30 with TRBJ1-2, with 8 bases identical to TRBD1. The CDR3 loop spans 17 amino acids. Trimming took 1 base from V and 2 from J; bases not matched to a gene: 12. Germline V gene data show CDR1 as GTSNPN and CDR2 as SVGIG (reference sequence). The CDR3 is CAWSAWGRGHRNYGYTF. CDR3 DNA: TGTGCCTGGAGTGCCTGGGGCAGGGGGCACAGGAACTATGGCTACACCTTC.

The table lists this clone with a few counts. The gene calls are TRBV2 and TRBJ1-6, with 7 bases identical to TRBD1. Losses at the gene ends were 6 bases for V and 6 bases for J; bases not matched to a gene: 8. CDR1 is SNHLY and CDR2 is FYNNEI in the germline V gene. The CDR3 runs 15 residues. The CDR3, as DNA: TGTGCCAGCAGATCAGGGGGACAGCCTAATTCACCCCTCCACTTT. Its translation is CASRSGGQPNSPLHF.

The CDR3 spells CASSPPPTSGSSEQFF. The CDR3 DNA reads TGTGCCAGCTCACCACCCCCGACTAGCGGGAGTTCTGAGCAGTTCTTC. The chain has TRBV18 and TRBJ2-1; 12 positions agree with TRBD2. This CDR3 is 16 amino acids long. With V trimmed by 0 bases and J by 9 bases, 6 bases remained unmatched. The germline V gene has CDR1 KGHSH and CDR2 LQKENI.

This chain uses TRBV11-2 with TRBJ2-1; 7 bases match TRBD2. V shed 0 bases and J 8 bases; nucleotides not matched to a gene: 13. The CDR3 totals 17 residues. Germline values: CDR1 SGHAT, CDR2 FQNNGV. The CDR3 reads CASSLDMGLTTFHEQFF. CDR3 in DNA: TGTGCCAGCAGCTTAGACATGGGACTAACCACCTTCCATGAGCAGTTCTTC.

In its sample, this clone was seen a few times. The rearrangement links TRBV5-6 to TRBJ1-6, with 8 bases fitting TRBD1. The germline CDR1 and CDR2 sequences are SGHDT and YYEEEE. Trimming cost V 0 bases and J 9 bases; bases outside gene matches: 8. This CDR3 has 16 residues. CDR3 DNA: TGTGCCAGCAGCTTGGGGCAGGGGGCCGTGGGTTCACCCCTCCACTTT. This codes for CASSLGQGAVGSPLHF. Drawing the rest from reference TRBV5-6 and TRBJ1-6, the complete variable domain is DAGVTQSPTHLIKTRGQQVTLRCSPKSGHDTVSWYQQALGQGPQFIFQYYEEEERQRGNFPDRFSGHQFPNYSSELNVNALLLGDSALYLCASSLGQGAVGSPLHFGNGTRLTVT.

The rearrangement joins TRBV4-1 to TRBJ1-5; D is ambiguous. The CDR3 runs to 16 residues. The ends were cut back, 2 bases at V and 6 bases at J, with 17 bases in the middle. Germline V lookup: CDR1 MGHRA, CDR2 YSYEKL. The CDR3 here is CASSQRPEGVGQPQHF. DNA for the CDR3: TGCGCCAGCAGCCAACGGCCAGAGGGAGTCGGTCAGCCCCAGCATTTT.

CDR3 region: CASNRGGQGQPQHF. CDR3 nucleotide sequence: TGTGCCAGCAATAGGGGGGGGCAAGGACAGCCCCAGCATTTT. V gene TRBV28 combines with J gene TRBJ1-5; the D gene is possibly TRBD1 (6 bases). Germline V gene sequence: CDR1 MDHEN, CDR2 SYDVKM. V was trimmed by 7 bases and J by 7 bases, leaving 17 bases between them. CDR3 size: 14 residues. Using reference TRBV28 and TRBJ1-5 for the parts outside the CDR3, the full variable domain is DVKVTQSSRYLVKRTGEKVFLECVQDMDHENMFWYRQDPGLGLRLIYFSYDVKMKEKGDIPEGYSVSREKKERFSLILESASTNQTSMYLCASNRGGQGQPQHFGDGTRLSIL.

The chain is built from TRBV6-6 and TRBJ2-5, with TRBD1 as a possible D gene (6 bases). The ends were cut back, 3 bases at V and 2 bases at J, with 10 bases in the middle. CDR1 is MNHNY and CDR2 is SVGAGI in the germline V gene (reference sequence). This CDR3 has 14 amino acids. CDR3 amino acids: CASSYTQGQETQYF. In DNA form, the CDR3 reads TGTGCCAGCAGTTATACTCAGGGGCAAGAGACCCAGTACTTC.

The chain recombines TRBV15 with TRBJ2-2; the match to TRBD1 covers 9 bases. Trimming cost V 5 bases and J 9 bases; bases outside gene matches: 10. This CDR3 has 15 residues. Per the germline V gene, CDR1 is LNHNV and CDR2 is YYDKDF (reference sequence). The DNA of the CDR3 is TGTGCCACCAGCGACGAACAGGGGGCGCAAAGGGAGCTGTTTTTT. This translates into CATSDEQGAQRELFF.

The chain joins TRBV6-2 or TRBV6-3 to TRBJ1-5; 11 nucleotides align to TRBD1. The CDR3 length is 17 residues. CDR1 is MNHEY, CDR2 SVGEGT, per germline. V lost 4 bases to trimming and J lost 2 bases; unmatched junction nucleotides: 7. The CDR3 here is CASSSRTGGFGNQPQHF. The CDR3 DNA reads as TGTGCCAGCAGTTCCCGGACAGGGGGCTTTGGCAATCAGCCCCAGCATTTT.

The chain has TRBV25-1 and TRBJ2-7, with TRBD2 identical over 9 bases. The CDR3 contains 16 residues. V shed 5 bases and J 4 bases; nucleotides not matched to a gene: 12. CDR1 is MGHDK, CDR2 SYGVNS, per germline. CDR3 in DNA: TGTGCCAGCAGTCTGGCGGGGGGGCCAGGAGGTTACGAGCAGTACTTC. Its translation: CASSLAGGPGGYEQYF.

DNA for the CDR3: TGTGCCAGCAGCCCCGACAGGTCCTACGAGCAGTACTTC. Amino acid sequence: CASSPDRSYEQYF. V gene TRBV2 combines with J gene TRBJ2-7; maybe TRBD1 (6 bases). This CDR3 comprises 13 residues. From germline, CDR1 is SNHLY and CDR2 FYNNEI. Trimming pared 6 bases from V and 1 base from J, leaving 10 bases between.